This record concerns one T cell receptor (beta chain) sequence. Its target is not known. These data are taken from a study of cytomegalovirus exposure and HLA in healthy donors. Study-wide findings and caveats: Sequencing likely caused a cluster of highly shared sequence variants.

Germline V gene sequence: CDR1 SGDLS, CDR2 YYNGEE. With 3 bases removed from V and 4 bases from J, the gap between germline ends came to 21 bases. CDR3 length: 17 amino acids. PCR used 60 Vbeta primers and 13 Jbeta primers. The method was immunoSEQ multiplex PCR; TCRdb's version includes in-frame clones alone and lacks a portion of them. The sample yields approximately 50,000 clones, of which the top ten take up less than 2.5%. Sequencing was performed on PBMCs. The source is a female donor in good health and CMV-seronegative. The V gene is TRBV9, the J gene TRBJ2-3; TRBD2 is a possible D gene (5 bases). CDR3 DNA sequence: TGTGCCAGCAGCGACAGTCGAACAGCGGCGCCCGCAGATACGCAGTATTTT. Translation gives CASSDSRTAAPADTQYF.